These 3 T cell receptor beta chains were sequenced from one sample in a study of cytomegalovirus exposure and HLA in healthy donors. The PCR contained 60 Vbeta and 13 Jbeta primers. Measured with immunoSEQ multiplex PCR; TCRdb has only the in-frame clones, and not every one. The sample yields 130,000 to 150,000 clones, 60% to 85% seen once. Sequencing was performed on PBMCs. The origin of the receptors is a male donor in good health and CMV-seronegative.

V and J are TRBV19 and TRBJ2-3; TRBD2 is a possible D gene (5 bases). The germline V gene has CDR1 LNHDA and CDR2 SQIVND (reference sequence). Trimming removed 3 bases at V and 1 base at J, with 8 bases between. The CDR3 runs to 14 residues. Written as DNA, the CDR3 is TGTGCCAGTAGTATCAACGGGGGCACAGATACGCAGTATTTT. Translating gives CASSINGGTDTQYF.

The chain carries TRBV19 and TRBJ2-2; 8 bases map to TRBD1. This CDR3 spans 16 amino acids. The V gene's germline CDR1 is LNHDA and CDR2 SQIVND (reference sequence). Trimming took 7 bases from V and 2 from J; bases not matched to a gene: 9. CDR3 DNA: TGTGCCAGTAATCCTGGGACAGGAGGAAACACCGGGGAGCTGTTTTTT. Its translation is CASNPGTGGNTGELFF.

CDR3: CASQLAPQETQYF. The CDR3 DNA reads as TGCGCCAGTCAACTAGCACCACAGGAGACCCAGTACTTC. V is TRBV5-1 and J is TRBJ2-5, with TRBD2 as a possible D gene (6 bases). Germline values: CDR1 SGHRS, CDR2 YFSETQ. V lost 8 bases to trimming and J lost 5 bases, with 16 bases between them. The CDR3 has 13 residues.